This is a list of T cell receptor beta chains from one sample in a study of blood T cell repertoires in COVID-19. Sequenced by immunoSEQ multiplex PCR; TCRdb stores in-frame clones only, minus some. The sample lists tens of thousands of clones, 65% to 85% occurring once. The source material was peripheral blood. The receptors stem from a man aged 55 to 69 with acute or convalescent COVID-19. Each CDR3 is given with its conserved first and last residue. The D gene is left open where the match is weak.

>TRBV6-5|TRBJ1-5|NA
CASSPGTLSNQPQHF
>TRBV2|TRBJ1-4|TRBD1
CASSGQGARGEKLFF
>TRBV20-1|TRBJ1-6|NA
CSASPGLNNSPLHF
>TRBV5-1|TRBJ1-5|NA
CASSYGENQPQHF
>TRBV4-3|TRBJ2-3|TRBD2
CASSQASGGYTDTQYF
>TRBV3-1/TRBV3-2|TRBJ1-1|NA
CASSLEPPGLSTEAFF
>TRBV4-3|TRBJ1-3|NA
CASSQGTGPGNTIYF
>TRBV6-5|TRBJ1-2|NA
CASRLGQFHGYTF
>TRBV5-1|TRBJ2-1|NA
CASSLPTENEQFF
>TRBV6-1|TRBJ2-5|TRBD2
CASSALGLAFASETQYF
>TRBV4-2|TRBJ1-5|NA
CASSQARRGNQPQHF
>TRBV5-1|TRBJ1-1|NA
CASSLQGVLGESTEAFF
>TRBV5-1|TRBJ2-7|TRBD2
CASSSGTSGVDEQYF
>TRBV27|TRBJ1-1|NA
CASSSYQGKAFF
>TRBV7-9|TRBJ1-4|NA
CASSVPATNEKLFF
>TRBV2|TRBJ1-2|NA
CASRQGPVGDYGYTF
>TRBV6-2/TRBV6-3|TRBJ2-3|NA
CASSYGTYSTDTQYF
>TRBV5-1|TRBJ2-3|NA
CASSLEPATDTQYF
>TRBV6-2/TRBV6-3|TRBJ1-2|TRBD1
CASSYLIQTGAYYGYTF
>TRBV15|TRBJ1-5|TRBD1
CATSRDRDRGFMSNQPQHF
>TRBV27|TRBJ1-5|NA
CASSTPPRKYSNQPQHF